What follows describes a single T cell receptor beta chain. This sample stems from a study of follicular helper T cells after annual influenza vaccination. Time point indicated: 2014-2015 season, pre-vaccination. Sorted blood CD4 subsets were sequenced before and after adults received seasonal inactivated influenza vaccine. V lost 0 bases, J lost 8 bases, and 10 bases lay in between. Germline assignment: CDR1 WSHSY and CDR2 SAAADI. The CDR3 covers 13 residues. TCRB sequencing was done at Survey resolution level. Method: immunoSEQ multiplex PCR; TCRdb's copy keeps in-frame clones and lacks some. The table lists 2,500 to 3,000 clones, approximately 79% of them singletons.

Sample: CXCR5+ CD38- circulating T follicular helper cells from blood, taken on the day of influenza vaccination. As to subset: circulating Tfh, non-naive CD4+CXCR5+PD-1+ (ICOS+CD38+ or ICOS-CD38-). The receptor was derived from an adult who received the influenza vaccine. The V gene is TRBV10-2, the J gene TRBJ1-1; tentatively, D is TRBD1 (6 bases). The CDR3 sequence: CASSESAGAEAFF. The CDR3 DNA reads TGCGCCAGCAGTGAGTCGGCAGGGGCCGAAGCTTTCTTT.